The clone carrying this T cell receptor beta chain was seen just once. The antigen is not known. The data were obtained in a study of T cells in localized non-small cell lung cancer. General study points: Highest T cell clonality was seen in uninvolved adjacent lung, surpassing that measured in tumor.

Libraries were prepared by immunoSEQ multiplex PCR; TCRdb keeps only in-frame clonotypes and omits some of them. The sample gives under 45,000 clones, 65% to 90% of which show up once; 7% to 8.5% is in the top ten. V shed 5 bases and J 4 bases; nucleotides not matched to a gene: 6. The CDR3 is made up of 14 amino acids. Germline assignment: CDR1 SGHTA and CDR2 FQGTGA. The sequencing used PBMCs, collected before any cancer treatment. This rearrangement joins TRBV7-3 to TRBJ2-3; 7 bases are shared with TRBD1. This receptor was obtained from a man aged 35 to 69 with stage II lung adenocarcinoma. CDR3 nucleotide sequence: TGTGCCAGCAGCAAAACAGGGGTCGCAGATACGCAGTATTTT. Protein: CASSKTGVADTQYF.